Relative to its sample, the clone carrying this TCR beta chain is medium-sized (0.01 to 0.1%). Its target is unknown. This sample stems from a study of metastatic and nonmetastatic thyroid tumors. Study-level findings and limits: Relative to benign nodules, malignant thyroid tumors were reportedly characterized by significantly elevated TCR beta diversity in blood and tumor.

How the authors handled the data: Clinicopathological groups differed in CDR3, with these differences serving to build a distant-metastasis classifier for papillary thyroid cancer. TCRdb used MiXCR to call clones anew from the PCR reads. Clone size and V and J calls follow TCRdb, not the original study. Of 43,000 or so clones in the sample, around 25% were seen once. CDR3 size: 18 residues. J gave up 0 bases and V 2 bases, and 8 bases lay outside the gene matches. Germline loops: CDR1 MNHEY, CDR2 SVGAGI. Thyroid surgery had not been preceded by any treatment in any patient. The sequence was obtained from a male donor with papillary thyroid cancer or a benign thyroid nodule (not recorded which). Some clones in this sample may be carry-over from other donors' samples. The sequenced material came from blood. V and J are TRBV6-5 and TRBJ2-2; 8 bases fit TRBD2. CDR3 nucleotides: TGTGCCAGCAGTTACACCGGGGGGGGCTCCGCGAACACCGGGGAGCTGTTTTTT. Amino acid sequence: CASSYTGGGSANTGELFF.